The 24 T cell receptor beta chains below come from one sample, sequenced in a study of radiotherapy plus CTLA-4 blockade in lung cancer. Using immunoSEQ multiplex PCR, the repertoire was profiled, and TCRdb retains in-frame clones only, with some absent. The table includes 60,000 to 70,000 clones, 79% detected once. The sequenced sample was peripheral blood, obtained from a patient treated with radiotherapy plus ipilimumab. The receptors stem from a human donor with non-small cell lung cancer who had a complete response to radiotherapy plus ipilimumab.

This chain connects TRBV21-1 to TRBJ2-4. TRBV21-1 counts as a pseudogene. There are 13 residues in the CDR3. The CDR3 sequence is CASTKARGDIQYF. The CDR3, as DNA: TGTGCCAGCACCAAGGCGAGAGGGGACATTCAGTACTTC.

The chain carries TRBV5-1 and TRBJ2-1, with 7 bases matching TRBD2. Germline V gene sequence: CDR1 SGHRS, CDR2 YFSETQ. CDR3 length: 13 amino acids. V was pared by 5 bases and J by 9 bases, with 8 bases of the junction left unmatched. The CDR3 region has the DNA TGCGCCAGCAGACCGGGGGGACGCACTGAGCAGTTCTTC. Translated: CASRPGGRTEQFF.

The chain links TRBV2 to TRBJ2-4, with D possibly matching TRBD1 (5 bases). Germline V gives CDR1 SNHLY, CDR2 FYNNEI. This CDR3 comprises 15 residues. V gave up 3 bases and J gave up 2 bases, with 11 bases separating them. CDR3 region: CASSEDIFPKNIQYF. The CDR3 nucleotides are TGTGCCAGCAGTGAGGACATATTTCCCAAAAACATTCAGTACTTC.

CDR3 DNA: TGTGCCAGCAGTGACCCGGCCCGGGGGGACACTGAAGCTTTCTTT. It codes for CASSDPARGDTEAFF. The chain recombines TRBV6-1 with TRBJ1-1; D possibly corresponds to TRBD1 (5 bases). The CDR3 is made up of 15 amino acids. CDR1 is MNHNS and CDR2 is SASEGT in the germline V gene. V shed 3 bases and J shed 3 bases, with 14 bases lying between them.

The chain employs TRBV11-2 and TRBJ2-2, with 11 nucleotides matching TRBD2. In germline, CDR1 is SGHAT, CDR2 FQNNGV. Unmatched junction bases numbered 7, after V lost 5 bases and J lost 5 bases. The CDR3 has 16 amino acids. CDR3 region: CASSKLAGARTGELFF. In DNA, the CDR3 is TGTGCCAGCAGCAAACTAGCGGGGGCGAGGACCGGGGAGCTGTTTTTT.

CDR3 nucleotides: TGTGCCAGTAGTATAACAACTAGCGGGAGGTACAATGAGCAGTTCTTC. As protein: CASSITTSGRYNEQFF. This chain joins TRBV19 and TRBJ2-1; 12 bases match TRBD2. Germline V gives CDR1 LNHDA, CDR2 SQIVND (reference sequence). This CDR3 contains 16 residues. Losses at the gene ends were 2 bases for V and 4 bases for J; bases not matched to a gene: 3.

J is TRBJ1-2 and V is TRBV11-3, with 9 positions matching TRBD1. The CDR3 loop spans 14 amino acids. The V and J ends lost 1 base and 6 bases, in that order; junction bases with no gene match: 3. Per germline, CDR1 SGHNT and CDR2 YENEEA. The CDR3 bases are TGTGCCAGCAGCTTAGTACAGGGGGCTGATGGCTACACCTTC. This encodes CASSLVQGADGYTF.

The rearrangement joins TRBV18 to TRBJ1-2; 9 nucleotides line up with TRBD1. CDR3 length: 16 amino acids. V lost 3 bases, J lost 3 bases, and 8 bases stayed unmatched. Looked up from germline, CDR1 is KGHSH and CDR2 is LQKENI. The CDR3 coding sequence is TGTGCCAGCTCACCGGGGACAGGGCCATTTGACTATGGCTACACCTTC. This translates into CASSPGTGPFDYGYTF.

V usage is TRBV9 and J usage is TRBJ2-1; no clear D. This CDR3 is built from 15 residues. The germline V and J ends were trimmed by 4 bases and 0 bases, with 11 bases remaining between them. CDR1 and CDR2 (germline): SGDLS, YYNGEE. The CDR3 DNA sequence: TGTGCCAGCAGCTCTATGAGAAGCTCCTACAATGAGCAGTTCTTC. Amino acids: CASSSMRSSYNEQFF.

This clone has a handful of counts. The J gene is TRBJ1-5, the V gene TRBV5-6, with D hard to call. Per germline, CDR1 SGHDT and CDR2 YYEEEE. V lost 4 bases and J lost 0, with 8 bases in between. This CDR3 has 14 amino acids. CDR3: CASSTTYSNQPQHF. Here the CDR3 DNA reads TGTGCCAGCAGCACGACCTATAGCAATCAGCCCCAGCATTTT.

J is TRBJ2-1 and V is TRBV11-2, with 7 bases identical to TRBD1. Germline CDR1 and CDR2: SGHAT and FQNNGV. With V trimmed by 3 bases and J by 3 bases, 2 bases remained unmatched. The CDR3 covers 14 residues. The chain's CDR3 is CASSFRDSYNEQFF. In DNA form, the CDR3 reads TGTGCCAGCAGCTTCCGGGACAGCTACAATGAGCAGTTCTTC.

V and J are TRBV27 and TRBJ2-1, with 8 bases aligning to TRBD2. The CDR3 has 16 residues. Germline V gene data show CDR1 as MNHEY and CDR2 as SMNVEV (reference sequence). J was trimmed by 6 bases and V by 6 bases; bases with no gene match: 13. CDR3 bases: TGTGCCAGCAGGTTCCGTGAGACTAGCGACTCCAATGAGCAGTTCTTC. This encodes CASRFRETSDSNEQFF.

The chain employs TRBV7-9 and TRBJ1-5, with TRBD1 matching 9 bases. The CDR3 is 16 residues long. With V trimmed by 1 base and J by 3 bases, 4 bases remained unmatched. Germline CDR1 reads SEHNR; CDR2 reads FQNEAQ (reference sequence). The DNA of the CDR3 is TGTGCCAGCAGCTTAGGGGGGACAGGGTCCAATCAGCCCCAGCATTTT. This codes for CASSLGGTGSNQPQHF.

V is TRBV7-9 and J is TRBJ1-1; D might be TRBD1 (5 bases). Trimming pared 3 bases from V and 5 bases from J, leaving 16 bases between. The germline V gene has CDR1 SEHNR and CDR2 FQNEAQ (reference sequence). This CDR3 has 15 residues. CDR3 DNA sequence: TGTGCCAGCAGCTTCCTGGACATCCTGGGGACTGAAGCTTTCTTT. Its translation is CASSFLDILGTEAFF.

The V and J genes are TRBV7-9 and TRBJ2-5; 7 nucleotides line up with TRBD2. This CDR3 spans 14 amino acids. V trimming: 8 bases; J trimming: 0 bases; junction bases outside the gene matches: 6. The germline V gene encodes CDR1 SEHNR and CDR2 FQNEAQ (reference sequence). The CDR3 here is CASPIAGDQETQYF. The CDR3 bases are TGTGCCAGCCCGATCGCGGGGGACCAAGAGACCCAGTACTTC.

This rearrangement joins TRBV19 to TRBJ2-6, with 8 bases matching TRBD2. V lost 0 bases, J lost 0 bases, and 7 bases stayed unmatched. CDR3 length equals 19 residues. The germline V gene has CDR1 LNHDA and CDR2 SQIVND (reference sequence). CDR3 region: CASSIDSGILFSGANVLTF. In nucleotides, the CDR3 is TGTGCCAGTAGTATAGATAGCGGGATCTTGTTCTCTGGGGCCAACGTCCTGACTTTC.

V is TRBV10-2 and J is TRBJ2-7, with a tentative D call TRBD2 (7 bases). CDR3 length equals 15 residues. V lost 1 base, J lost 6 bases, and 16 bases lay in between. Germline assignment: CDR1 WSHSY and CDR2 SAAADI. CDR3 residues: CASSEYVGGPSEQYF. CDR3 DNA sequence: TGCGCCAGCAGTGAGTACGTGGGGGGGCCGAGCGAGCAGTACTTC.

CDR3 loop: CASSYRGTGSYEQYF. CDR3 nucleotide sequence: TGTGCCAGCAGTTACCGCGGGACAGGTAGCTACGAGCAGTACTTC. The chain joins TRBV6-5 to TRBJ2-7, with 8 bases lining up with TRBD1. Trimming removed 2 bases from V and 3 bases from J; junction bases left unmatched: 6. The CDR3 length is 15 residues. Germline CDR1 is MNHEY and CDR2 is SVGAGI.

The chain combines TRBV10-3 with TRBJ1-2; 8 positions match TRBD1. The CDR3 is 16 residues long. The V segment lost 3 bases and the J segment 4 bases; nucleotides outside the gene matches: 10. The germline CDR1 and CDR2 sequences are ENHRY and SYGVKD. Here the CDR3 reads CAISEGWTGTSYGYTF. The CDR3 DNA reads TGTGCCATCAGTGAAGGGTGGACAGGGACTTCCTATGGCTACACCTTC.

This rearrangement joins TRBV2 to TRBJ1-1, with unresolved D. Germline CDR1 is SNHLY and CDR2 is FYNNEI. V was clipped by 7 bases and J by 0 bases, with 9 bases between them. CDR3 size: 13 residues. CDR3 bases: TGTGCCAGCACGAGCAAATTGAACACTGAAGCTTTCTTT. It encodes CASTSKLNTEAFF.

This chain's CDR3 is CASSSRSGSYEQYV. Written as DNA, the CDR3 is TGTGCCAGCAGCTCCCGAAGCGGGAGCTACGAGCAGTACGTC. The chain couples TRBV28 to TRBJ2-7; TRBD2 aligns across 8 bases. Germline trimming cut 6 bases from V and 3 bases from J; bases unmatched to any gene: 7. This CDR3 contains 14 residues. Looked up from germline, CDR1 is MDHEN and CDR2 is SYDVKM.

The chain couples TRBV6-1 to TRBJ1-5; 10 positions agree with TRBD1. The ends lost 0 bases at V and 4 bases at J; junction bases unmatched: 6. CDR1 is MNHNS, CDR2 SASEGT, per germline. The CDR3 length is 17 residues. The CDR3, as DNA: TGTGCCAGCAGTGAAGCCCTGACAGGGGGCAGGAATCAGCCCCAGCATTTT. It is translated as CASSEALTGGRNQPQHF.

The CDR3 loop is CASSISGYSNQPQHF. CDR3 coding DNA: TGTGCCAGTAGTATAAGTGGTTATAGCAATCAGCCCCAGCATTTT. V gene TRBV19 combines with J gene TRBJ1-5; D uncertain. The germline V gene encodes CDR1 LNHDA and CDR2 SQIVND (reference sequence). The CDR3 extends over 15 amino acids. The V end lost 2 bases, the J end lost 0 bases, and 8 bases lay between the germline ends.

The rearrangement links TRBV2 to TRBJ2-7; the D gene is possibly TRBD1 (6 bases). Trimming removed 3 bases from V and 2 bases from J, with 14 bases in between. This CDR3 has 15 amino acids. Germline CDR1 reads SNHLY; CDR2 reads FYNNEI. CDR3 protein: CASSEDSFGTYEQYF. In DNA, the CDR3 is TGTGCCAGCAGTGAGGACAGCTTTGGTACCTACGAGCAGTACTTC.